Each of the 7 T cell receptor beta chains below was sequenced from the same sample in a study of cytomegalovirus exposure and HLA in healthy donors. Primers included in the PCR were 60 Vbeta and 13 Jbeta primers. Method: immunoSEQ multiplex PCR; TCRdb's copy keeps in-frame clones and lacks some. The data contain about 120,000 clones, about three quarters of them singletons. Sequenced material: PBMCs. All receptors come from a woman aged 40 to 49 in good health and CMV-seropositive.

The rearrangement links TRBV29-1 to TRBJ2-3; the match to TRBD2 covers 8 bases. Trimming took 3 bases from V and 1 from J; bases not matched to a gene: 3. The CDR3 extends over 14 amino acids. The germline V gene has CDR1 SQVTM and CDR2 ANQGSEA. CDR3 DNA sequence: TGCAGCGTTGACAGCGGGAGTCGCACAGATACGCAGTATTTT. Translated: CSVDSGSRTDTQYF.

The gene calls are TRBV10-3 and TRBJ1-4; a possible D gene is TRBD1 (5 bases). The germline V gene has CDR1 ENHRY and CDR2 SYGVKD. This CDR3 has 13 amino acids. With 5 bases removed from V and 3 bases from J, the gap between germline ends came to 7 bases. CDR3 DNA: TGTGCCATCAGTCGGGGGGCTAATGAAAAACTGTTTTTT. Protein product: CAISRGANEKLFF.

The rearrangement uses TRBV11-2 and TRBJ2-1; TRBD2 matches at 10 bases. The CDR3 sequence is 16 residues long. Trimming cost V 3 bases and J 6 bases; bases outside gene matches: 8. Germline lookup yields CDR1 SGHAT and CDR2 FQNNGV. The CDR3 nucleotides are TGTGCCAGCAGCTTCATAACTAGCGGGGCTGTCAATGAGCAGTTCTTC. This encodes CASSFITSGAVNEQFF. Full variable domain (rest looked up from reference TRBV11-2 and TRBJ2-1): EAGVAQSPRYKIIEKRQSVAFWCNPISGHATLYWYQQILGQGPKLLIQFQNNGVVDDSQLPKDRFSAERLKGVDSTLKIQPAKLEDSAVYLCASSFITSGAVNEQFFGPGTRLTVL.

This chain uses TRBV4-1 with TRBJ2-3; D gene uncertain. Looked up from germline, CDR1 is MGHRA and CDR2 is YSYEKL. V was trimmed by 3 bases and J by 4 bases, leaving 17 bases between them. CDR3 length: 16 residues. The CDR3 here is CASSQEKTDWSDTQYF. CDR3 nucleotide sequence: TGCGCCAGCAGCCAGGAGAAAACCGACTGGTCAGATACGCAGTATTTT.

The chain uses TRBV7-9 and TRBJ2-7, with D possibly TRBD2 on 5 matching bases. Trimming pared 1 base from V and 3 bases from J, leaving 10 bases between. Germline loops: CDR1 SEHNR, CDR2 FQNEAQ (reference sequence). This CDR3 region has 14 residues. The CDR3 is CASSLGGSYYEQYF. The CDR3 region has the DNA TGTGCCAGCAGCTTAGGCGGGTCCTACTACGAGCAGTACTTC.

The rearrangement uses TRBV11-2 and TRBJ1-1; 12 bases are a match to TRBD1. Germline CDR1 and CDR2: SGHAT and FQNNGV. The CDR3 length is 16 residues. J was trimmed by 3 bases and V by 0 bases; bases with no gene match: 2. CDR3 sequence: CASSLDRDRGHTEAFF. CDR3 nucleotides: TGTGCCAGCAGCTTAGATCGGGACAGGGGGCACACTGAAGCTTTCTTT.

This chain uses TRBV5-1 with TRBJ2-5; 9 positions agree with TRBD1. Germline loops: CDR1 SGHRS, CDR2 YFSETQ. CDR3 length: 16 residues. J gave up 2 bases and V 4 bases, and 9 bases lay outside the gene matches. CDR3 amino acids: CASSGPTGGMQETQYF. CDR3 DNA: TGCGCCAGCAGCGGCCCGACAGGGGGTATGCAAGAGACCCAGTACTTC.